This paragraph reports one TCR beta chain. Original methodology: Amplification with reference gene primers provided the estimates of nucleated cell counts. TCRdb's table, derived via immunoSEQ multiplex PCR, lists solely in-frame clones and lacks some. V and J calls and clone size come straight from that table; D and trimming were deduced from the DNA. The sample carries about 70,000 clones, more than 80% recorded once. CDR3 size: 15 residues. This sample is part of a study of blood T cell repertoires in COVID-19. Study-level information: The origin of the acute and convalescent COVID-19 samples was the United States, Italy and Spain.

The source is a woman in her sixties or seventies with acute or convalescent COVID-19. The sample taken for sequencing was peripheral blood. This chain joins TRBV21-1 and TRBJ2-1; the table's D call, TRBD1, was not checked against the DNA. TRBV21-1 is noted as a pseudogene. The CDR3 sequence is CASRNSGTGVNEQFF. The CDR3 nucleotides are TGTGCCAGCAGGAACTCAGGGACAGGGGTGAATGAGCAGTTCTTC.